The T cell receptor (beta chain) described here comes from a study of blood T cell repertoires in COVID-19 (dated by TCRdb to the early 2020s). In the study overall: The collaborator samples originated in the United States, Italy and Spain and spanned the acute and convalescent phases of COVID-19. The dataset comprised deeply sampled blood TCRbeta repertoires from subjects exposed to, actively infected with, or recovered from COVID-19. The material from the prospective study consisted of cDNA or gDNA derived from T cells, B-cell-depleted T cells, or PBMCs. The sample metadata nearly always contained a de-identified subject ID, COVID-19 status, age in years and sex. Samples were obtained from the ongoing ImmuneRACE study (first 160 participants) and from approximately 1,200 subjects provided by 6 global collaborators. The repertoires were released in a freely available public database intended as a resource for research on the immune response to SARS-CoV-2. HLA class I and class II types, where available, came from metadata supplied by the sample provider rather than from assay-based typing. On the study overall, not on this receptor specifically: The amount of clinical and demographic metadata varied by source and participant and was provided uncurated.

In the prospective study, participants were about 18 to 100 years old, resided in 25 or so geographic areas of the United States, and were enrolled through a virtual design. Cohort assignment in the prospective study relied on participant-reported clinical history from a screening survey and a study questionnaire. Recovered participants in ImmuneRACE Cohort 3 were defined as having two consecutive negative NP/OP PCR tests, clearance from a healthcare professional, or resolution of symptoms. In the prospective study, mobile phlebotomists collected whole blood, serum and a nasopharyngeal or oropharyngeal swab from each participant. Over a roughly 2-month period, participants in the prospective study had the option of providing additional blood draws and questionnaires. Prospective study blood samples were shipped either frozen or at room temperature before DNA extraction. TCRbeta CDR3 regions were amplified from genomic DNA using the immunoSEQ Assay, a bias-controlled multiplex PCR. The study's processing was this. The number of nucleated cells in each sample was estimated by amplification of reference gene primers within the assay. To quantify the absolute abundance of each unique TCRbeta CDR3 rearrangement, sequence reads were collapsed and filtered. For each sample, productive Simpson clonality was calculated as the square root of Simpson's diversity index over productive rearrangements. TCRdb took over this immuneACCESS table, retaining in-frame rearrangements with V and J assigned. Such tables are incomplete; in checked studies, under half of the missing clones stem from an unresolved V gene, and the remainder is unexplained. V and J calls and clone size are those listed in that table; D and trimming were worked out from the DNA. This sample lists fewer than 300,000 clones; more than 80% were detected once. Of the sample, 1% to 1.3% is held by the ten largest clones.

About this clone itself: What antigen it recognizes has not been identified. No base quality information exists; no much larger clone differs at one position.

The germline V gene encodes CDR1 SGHNT and CDR2 YYREEE (reference sequence). Deletion took 4 bases off V and 1 base off J, with a span of 9 bases between the germline ends. From the cysteine up to the phenylalanine, the CDR3 has a length of 14 residues. Just the 42-base CDR3 DNA is kept, in frame starting at base 1. The clonotype comes from a woman aged 25 to 45 who had recovered from COVID-19. The material sequenced was PBMCs or T cells enriched from blood (not recorded which). The rearrangement joined TRBV5-4 to TRBJ1-3; matching of 6 bases hints at TRBD1 as the D gene. CDR3 protein: CASSLQGSGNTIYF. The nucleotide sequence reads as follows: TGTGCCAGCAGCCTACAGGGATCTGGAAACACCATATATTTT.